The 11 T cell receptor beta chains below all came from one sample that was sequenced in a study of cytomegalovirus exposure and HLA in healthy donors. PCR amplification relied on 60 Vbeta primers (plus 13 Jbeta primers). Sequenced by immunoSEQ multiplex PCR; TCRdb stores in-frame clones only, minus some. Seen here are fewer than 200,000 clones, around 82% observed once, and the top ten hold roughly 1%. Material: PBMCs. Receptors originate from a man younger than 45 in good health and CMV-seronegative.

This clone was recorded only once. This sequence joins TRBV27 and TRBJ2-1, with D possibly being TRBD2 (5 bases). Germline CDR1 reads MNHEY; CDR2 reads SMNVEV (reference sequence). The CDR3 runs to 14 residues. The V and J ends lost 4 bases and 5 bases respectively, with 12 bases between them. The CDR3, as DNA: TGTGCCAGCAGTTCCCTCGGGGTTCACAATGAGCAGTTCTTC. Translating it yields CASSSLGVHNEQFF.

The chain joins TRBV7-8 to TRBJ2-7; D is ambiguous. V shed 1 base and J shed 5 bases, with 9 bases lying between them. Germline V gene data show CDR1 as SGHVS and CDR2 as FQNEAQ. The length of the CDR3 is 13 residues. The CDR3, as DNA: TGTGCCAGCAGCTTAGTACCTCGAGACGAGCAGTACTTC. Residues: CASSLVPRDEQYF.

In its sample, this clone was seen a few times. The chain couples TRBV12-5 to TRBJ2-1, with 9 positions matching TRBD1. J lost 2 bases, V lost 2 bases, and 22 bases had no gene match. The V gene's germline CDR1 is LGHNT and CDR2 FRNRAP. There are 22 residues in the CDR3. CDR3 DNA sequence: TGTGCTAGTGGTTTGTCACCCGCCACAGGGGGCGTGTGGCGAGCCACCTACAATGAGCAGTTCTTC. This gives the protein CASGLSPATGGVWRATYNEQFF.

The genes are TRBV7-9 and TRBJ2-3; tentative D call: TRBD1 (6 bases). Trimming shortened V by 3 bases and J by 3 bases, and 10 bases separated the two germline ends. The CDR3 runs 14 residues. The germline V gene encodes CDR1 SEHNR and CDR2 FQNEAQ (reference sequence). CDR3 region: CASSLSDRTDTQYF. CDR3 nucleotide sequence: TGTGCCAGCAGCTTGTCGGACAGAACAGATACGCAGTATTTT.

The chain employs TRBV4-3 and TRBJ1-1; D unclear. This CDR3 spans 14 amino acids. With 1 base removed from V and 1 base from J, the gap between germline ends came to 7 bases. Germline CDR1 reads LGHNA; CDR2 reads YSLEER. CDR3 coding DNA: TGCGCCAGCAGCCAAGTGAGTGGGAACACTGAAGCTTTCTTT. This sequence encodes CASSQVSGNTEAFF.

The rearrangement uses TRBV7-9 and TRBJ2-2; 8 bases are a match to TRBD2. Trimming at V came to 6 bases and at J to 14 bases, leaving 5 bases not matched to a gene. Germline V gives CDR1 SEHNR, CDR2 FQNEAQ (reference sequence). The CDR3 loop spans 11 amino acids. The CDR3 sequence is CASSAGTRLFF. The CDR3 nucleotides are TGTGCCAGCAGTGCCGGGACTAGACTGTTTTTT. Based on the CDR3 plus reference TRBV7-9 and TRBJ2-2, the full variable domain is DTGVSQNPRHKITKRGQNVTFRCDPISEHNRLYWYRQTLGQGPEFLTYFQNEAQLEKSRLLSDRFSAERPKGSFSTLEIQRTEQGDSAMYLCASSAGTRLFFGEGSRLTVL.

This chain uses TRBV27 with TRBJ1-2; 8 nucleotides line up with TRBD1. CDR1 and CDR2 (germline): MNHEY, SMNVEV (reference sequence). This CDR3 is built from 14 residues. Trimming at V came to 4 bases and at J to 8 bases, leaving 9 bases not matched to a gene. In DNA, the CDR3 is TGTGCCAGCAGTTCCCCCCTGACAGGGGTAGGCTACACCTTC. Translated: CASSSPLTGVGYTF.

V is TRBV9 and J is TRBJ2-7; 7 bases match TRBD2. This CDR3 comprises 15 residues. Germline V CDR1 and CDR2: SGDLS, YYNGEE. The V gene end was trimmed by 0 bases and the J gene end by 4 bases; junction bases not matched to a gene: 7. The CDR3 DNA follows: TGTGCCAGCAGCGTAGGAGGTCTAGCGGTGTACGAGCAGTACTTC. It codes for CASSVGGLAVYEQYF.

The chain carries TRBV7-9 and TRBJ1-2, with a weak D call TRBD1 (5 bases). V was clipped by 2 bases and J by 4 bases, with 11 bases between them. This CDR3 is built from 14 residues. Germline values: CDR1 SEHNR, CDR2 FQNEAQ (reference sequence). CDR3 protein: CASSLIGGGYGYTF. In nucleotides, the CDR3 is TGTGCCAGCAGCTTAATCGGGGGGGGCTATGGCTACACCTTC.

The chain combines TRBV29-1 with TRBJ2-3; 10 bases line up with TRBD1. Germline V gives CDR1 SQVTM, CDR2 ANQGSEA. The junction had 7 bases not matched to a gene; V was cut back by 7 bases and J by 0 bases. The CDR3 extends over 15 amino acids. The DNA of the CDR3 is TGCAGCGCCCTCGGGACAGGGGCAAGCACAGATACGCAGTATTTT. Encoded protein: CSALGTGASTDTQYF.

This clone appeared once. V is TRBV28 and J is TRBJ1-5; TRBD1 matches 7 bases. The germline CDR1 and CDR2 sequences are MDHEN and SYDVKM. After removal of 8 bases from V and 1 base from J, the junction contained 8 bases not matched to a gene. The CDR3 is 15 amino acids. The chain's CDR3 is CASRSPGQSNQPQHF. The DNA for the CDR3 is TGTGCCAGCCGCTCCCCGGGACAGAGCAATCAGCCCCAGCATTTT.